This T cell receptor (beta chain) was found in a study of circulating and synovial CD4+ cells in juvenile arthritis. Study-wide results and limits: The pathogenic-like versus bulk T cell difference escaped Vbeta family analysis. CPL and bulk CD4 samples differed at least tenfold in T cell genomes. These blood cells shared more CDR3 sequences with synovium than bulk blood.

This CDR3 has 14 residues. Germline V lookup: CDR1 SGDLS, CDR2 YYNGEE. V shed 2 bases and J shed 5 bases, with 10 bases lying between them. Assay used: immunoSEQ multiplex PCR; TCRdb lists only in-frame clones, some missing. The data contain 11,000 to 15,000 clones, approximately 83% of them singletons. This clone has only a few counts. Its matching antigen is unknown. Sequenced sample: CD4+ T cells from synovial fluid. The chain is built from TRBV9 and TRBJ1-4, with D hard to call. This clonotype originated in a human patient with juvenile idiopathic arthritis. Some clones in this sample may be carry-over from other donors' samples. The CDR3 DNA reads as TGTGCCAGCAGCGTGGGAGTACAGAATGAAAAACTGTTTTTT. The encoded protein is CASSVGVQNEKLFF.